A selection of T cell receptor beta chains follows, all from one sample in a study of early T cells in non-severe SARS-CoV-2 infection. TCRdb fed the 5' RACE reads into MiXCR, producing one record per CDR3 protein. The sample yields some 91,000 distinct CDR3 sequences, around 13% seen once. Sequencing input: whole blood. These receptors were obtained from an adult who was a healthcare worker with PCR-confirmed SARS-CoV-2 infection or an uninfected control (not recorded which). CDR3s include the opening cysteine and the closing phenylalanine or tryptophan. Size is stated for part of the rows, as once, few or many counts, or as a class when the clone is expanded.

TRBV18	few	TRBJ1-5	CASSPVGGNQPQHF
TRBV29-1	many	TRBJ2-2	CSAASGANTGELFF
TRBV7-9	many	TRBJ2-3	CASSLDYTQYF
TRBV20-1	few	TRBJ2-5	CSARDLLAGGYQETQYF
TRBV5-1	few	TRBJ1-6	CASSLDSGQNSPLHF
TRBV20-1	few	TRBJ1-1	CSARDSVRGGSAEAFF
TRBV28	NA	TRBJ1-5	CASSFKGNQPQHF
TRBV28	NA	TRBJ2-1	CASSPGSGGHDEQFF
TRBV28	many	TRBJ1-4	CASISGQGLRKLFF
TRBV19	many	TRBJ2-5	CASSIGWDIQETQYF
TRBV10-3	few	TRBJ1-4	CAIIGRRDEKLFF
TRBV28	NA	TRBJ2-7	CASRTGFWGQSEQYF
TRBV11-2	NA	TRBJ2-7	CASSRTSPGYEQYF
TRBV7-9	once	TRBJ2-7	CASSSISYEQYF
TRBV9	few	TRBJ1-1	CASSDGGMNTEAFF
TRBV29-1	many	TRBJ2-5	CSVPDWGSQETQYF
TRBV7-6	many	TRBJ2-1	CASSSRTSGGLGNEQFF
TRBV9	few	TRBJ2-2	CASSVVQGTNTGELFF
TRBV4-1	few	TRBJ2-7	CASRSTGGRDEQYF
TRBV11-2	many	TRBJ1-2	CASSPLRTGFKAYTF
TRBV20-1	few	TRBJ2-7	CSAFPLGSGYEQYF
TRBV19	many	TRBJ1-5	CASSMGQGWAQPQHF
TRBV6-6	many	TRBJ2-7	CATTRQATYEQYF
TRBV7-3	NA	TRBJ2-1	CASSLQGVHNEQFF
TRBV6-6	few	TRBJ2-5	CASTPNGGPETQYF
TRBV6-2/TRBV6-3	NA	TRBJ2-7	CASSYWTGGWYEQYF
TRBV11-2	few	TRBJ2-1	CASSSNGLDSFREQFF
TRBV11-2	NA	TRBJ2-7	CASSQTGPYEQYF
TRBV5-6	few	TRBJ2-7	CASSLARPLDRDEQYF
TRBV5-4	few	TRBJ2-3	CATNPGGGTDTQYF
TRBV29-1	NA	TRBJ2-1	CSSWAYNEQFF
TRBV6-2/TRBV6-3	many	TRBJ1-1	CATQVGRTEAFF
TRBV5-1	few	TRBJ2-3	CASSFGGTTSDTQYF
TRBV10-3	many	TRBJ1-5	CAISGQLNQPQHF
TRBV9	many	TRBJ2-7	CASSPRLADSYEQYF
TRBV18	many	TRBJ2-5	CASSPTTGAQETQYF
TRBV7-2	many	TRBJ2-3	CASSPRLATDTQYF
TRBV7-9	NA	TRBJ1-1	CASSLEGGSQVEAFF
TRBV28	many	TRBJ1-5	CASSLAGGQPQHF
TRBV29-1	few	TRBJ2-3	CSVDRLAGVGDTQYF